This entry concerns a single T cell receptor beta chain. Its antigen is as yet unknown. The unexposed donors gave CD4+ T cells in about 2011-2018, prior to COVID-19. Isolation of CD4+ T cells took place after less than 11 days in culture. As cell numbers allowed, unexposed-donor CD4+ T cells faced SARS-CoV-2 S/N and four cold-coronavirus spikes. TCRdb keeps only in-frame clones here, not all; method: immunoSEQ multiplex PCR. This sample carries about 18,000 clones, roughly 80% of them seen once, and the ten largest clones take around a quarter. CDR3 length equals 16 residues. With 2 bases removed from V and 1 base from J, the gap between germline ends came to 14 bases. Germline CDR1 reads MNHGY; CDR2 reads SVAAGI. This sample is part of a study of CD4 T cells in relation to SARS-CoV-2 and coronaviruses. The overall study: PBMCs were cultured with antigen for nine to ten days before TCR beta sequencing. Negative control cultures got HIV-1 Nef peptides or no peptide. Study-wide points: The cross-reactivity analysis covered only spike protein, not other viral proteins.

V and J are TRBV6-9 and TRBJ2-5, with D unclear. This clonotype was obtained from a human donor in good health. The specimen sequenced was CD4+ T cells from PBMCs, cultured in vitro. CDR3 amino acids: CASSYELRNFQETQYF. Written as DNA, the CDR3 is TGTGCCAGCAGTTATGAATTACGGAACTTCCAAGAGACCCAGTACTTC.